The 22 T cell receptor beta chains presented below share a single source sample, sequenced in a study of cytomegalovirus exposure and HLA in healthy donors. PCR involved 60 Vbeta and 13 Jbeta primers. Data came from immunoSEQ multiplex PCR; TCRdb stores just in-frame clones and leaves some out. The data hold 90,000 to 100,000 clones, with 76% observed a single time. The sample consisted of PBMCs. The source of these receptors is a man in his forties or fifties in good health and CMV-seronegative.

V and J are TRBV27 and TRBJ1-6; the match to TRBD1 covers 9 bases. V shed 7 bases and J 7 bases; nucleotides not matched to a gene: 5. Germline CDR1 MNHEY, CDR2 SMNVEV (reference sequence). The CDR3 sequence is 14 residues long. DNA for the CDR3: TGTGCCAGCACTTGGGACAGGGTGAATTCACCCCTCCACTTT. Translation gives CASTWDRVNSPLHF.

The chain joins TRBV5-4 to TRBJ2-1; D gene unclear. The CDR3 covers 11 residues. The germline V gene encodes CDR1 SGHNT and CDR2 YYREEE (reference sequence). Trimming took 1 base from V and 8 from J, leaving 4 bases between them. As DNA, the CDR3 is TGTGCCAGCAGCTTGCTAGATGAGCAGTTCTTC. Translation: CASSLLDEQFF.

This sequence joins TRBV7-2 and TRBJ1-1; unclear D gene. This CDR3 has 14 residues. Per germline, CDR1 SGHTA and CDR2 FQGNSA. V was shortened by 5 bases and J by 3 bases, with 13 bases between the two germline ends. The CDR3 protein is CASSGSGVDTEAFF. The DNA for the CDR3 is TGTGCCAGCAGCGGAAGCGGGGTGGACACTGAAGCTTTCTTT.

DNA of the CDR3: TGTGCCAGTAGTACAACCGCGGGACGGAGCGGGGGCAACACCATATATTTT. Protein sequence: CASSTTAGRSGGNTIYF. The rearrangement links TRBV19 to TRBJ1-3; weak D call: TRBD1 (6 bases). CDR1 LNHDA and CDR2 SQIVND come from the germline V gene (reference sequence). The V gene lost 4 bases and the J gene lost 7 bases, with 23 bases spanning the gap. CDR3 length: 17 residues.

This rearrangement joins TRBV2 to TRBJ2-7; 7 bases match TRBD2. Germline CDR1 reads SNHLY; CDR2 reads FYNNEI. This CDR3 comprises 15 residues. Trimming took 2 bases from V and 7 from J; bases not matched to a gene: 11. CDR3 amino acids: CASSEIGTTSGEQYF. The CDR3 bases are TGTGCCAGCAGTGAAATCGGGACTACCTCGGGAGAGCAGTACTTC.

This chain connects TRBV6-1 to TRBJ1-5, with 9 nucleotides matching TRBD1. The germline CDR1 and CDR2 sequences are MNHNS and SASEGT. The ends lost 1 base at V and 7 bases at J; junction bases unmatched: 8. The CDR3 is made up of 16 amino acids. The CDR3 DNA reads TGTGCCAGCAGTGAAGGAACGGGACAGGGTTTCCAGCCCCAGCATTTT. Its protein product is CASSEGTGQGFQPQHF.

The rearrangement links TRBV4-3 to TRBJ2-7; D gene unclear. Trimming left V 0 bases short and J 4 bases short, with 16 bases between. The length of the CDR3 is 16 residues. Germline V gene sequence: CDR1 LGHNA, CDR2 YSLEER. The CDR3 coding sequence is TGCGCCAGCAGCCAAGATCATACTACCTTTAATTACGAGCAGTACTTC. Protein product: CASSQDHTTFNYEQYF.

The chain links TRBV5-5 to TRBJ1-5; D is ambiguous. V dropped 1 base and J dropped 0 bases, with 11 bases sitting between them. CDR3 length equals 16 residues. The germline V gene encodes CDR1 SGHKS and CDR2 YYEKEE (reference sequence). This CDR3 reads CASSLTQIYSNQPQHF. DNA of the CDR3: TGTGCCAGCAGCTTGACCCAGATTTATAGCAATCAGCCCCAGCATTTT.

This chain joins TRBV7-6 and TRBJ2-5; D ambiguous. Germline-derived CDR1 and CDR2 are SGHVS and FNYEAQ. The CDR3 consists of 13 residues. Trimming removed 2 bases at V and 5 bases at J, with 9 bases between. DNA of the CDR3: TGTGCCAGCAGCTTATATCTAGTGGAGACCCAGTACTTC. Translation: CASSLYLVETQYF.

CDR3 sequence reads: CASSPRTGENSPLHF. The CDR3 region has the DNA TGTGCCAGCAGCCCTAGGACAGGGGAGAATTCACCCCTCCACTTT. The chain links TRBV7-2 to TRBJ1-6, with TRBD1 matching over 9 bases. The CDR3 runs 15 residues. CDR1 SGHTA and CDR2 FQGNSA come from the germline V gene. J gave up 7 bases and V 5 bases, and 6 bases lay outside the gene matches.

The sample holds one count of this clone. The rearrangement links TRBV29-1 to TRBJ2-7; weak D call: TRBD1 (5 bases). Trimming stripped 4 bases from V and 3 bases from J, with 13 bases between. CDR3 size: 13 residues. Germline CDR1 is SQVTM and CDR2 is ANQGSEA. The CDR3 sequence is CSVVKGSLYEQYF. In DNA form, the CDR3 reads TGCAGCGTTGTGAAGGGGTCACTCTACGAGCAGTACTTC.

CDR3 sequence (DNA): TGTGCCAGCAGCCCGCTGAAATTAGCGGGGACTGGGGAGCAGTACTTC. Encoded protein: CASSPLKLAGTGEQYF. The genes are TRBV5-4 and TRBJ2-7; 8 bases line up with TRBD2. CDR1 and CDR2 from the germline V gene are SGHNT and YYREEE (reference sequence). The CDR3 contains 16 residues. J lost 7 bases, V lost 4 bases, and 16 bases had no gene match.

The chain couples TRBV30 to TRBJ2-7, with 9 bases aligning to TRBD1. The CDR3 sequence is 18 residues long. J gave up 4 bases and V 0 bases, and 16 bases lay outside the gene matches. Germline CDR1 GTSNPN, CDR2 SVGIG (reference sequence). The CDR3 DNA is TGTGCCTGGAGTGTTATTTCTTGGACAGGGGATAGTGTTTACGAGCAGTACTTC. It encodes CAWSVISWTGDSVYEQYF.

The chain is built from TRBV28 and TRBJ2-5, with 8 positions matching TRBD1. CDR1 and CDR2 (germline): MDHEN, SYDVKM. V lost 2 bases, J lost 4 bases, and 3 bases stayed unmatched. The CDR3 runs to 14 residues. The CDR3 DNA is TGTGCCAGCAGTTTAGGCAGGGGGCCAGAGACCCAGTACTTC. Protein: CASSLGRGPETQYF.

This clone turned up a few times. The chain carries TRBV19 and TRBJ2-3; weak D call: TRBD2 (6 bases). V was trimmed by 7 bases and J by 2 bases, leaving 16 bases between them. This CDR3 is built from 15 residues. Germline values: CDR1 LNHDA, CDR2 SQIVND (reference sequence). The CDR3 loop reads CASTNPAGLTDTQYF. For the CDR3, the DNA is TGTGCCAGTACTAACCCGGCGGGGCTCACAGATACGCAGTATTTT. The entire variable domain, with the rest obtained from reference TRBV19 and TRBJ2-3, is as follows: DGGITQSPKYLFRKEGQNVTLSCEQNLNHDAMYWYRQDPGQGLRLIYYSQIVNDFQKGDIAEGYSVSREKKESFPLTVTSAQKNPTAFYLCASTNPAGLTDTQYFGPGTRLTVL.

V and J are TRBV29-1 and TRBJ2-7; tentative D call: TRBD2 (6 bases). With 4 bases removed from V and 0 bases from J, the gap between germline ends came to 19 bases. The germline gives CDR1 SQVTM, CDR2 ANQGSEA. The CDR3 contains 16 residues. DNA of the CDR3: TGCAGCGTTGTGGGGCCCCCAGGAGGGCACTCCTACGAGCAGTACTTC. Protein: CSVVGPPGGHSYEQYF.

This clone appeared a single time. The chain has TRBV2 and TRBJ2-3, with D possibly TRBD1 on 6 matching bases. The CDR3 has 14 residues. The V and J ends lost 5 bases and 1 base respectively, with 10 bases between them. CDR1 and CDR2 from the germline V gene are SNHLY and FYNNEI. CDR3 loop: CASSNRQGTDTQYF. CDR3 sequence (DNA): TGTGCCAGCAGTAACAGACAGGGCACAGATACGCAGTATTTT.

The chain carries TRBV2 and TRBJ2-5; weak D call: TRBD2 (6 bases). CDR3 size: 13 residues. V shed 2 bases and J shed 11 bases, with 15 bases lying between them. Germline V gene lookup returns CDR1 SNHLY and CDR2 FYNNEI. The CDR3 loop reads CASSEFGGTRQYF. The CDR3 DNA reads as TGTGCCAGCAGTGAATTCGGGGGTACGCGGCAGTACTTC.

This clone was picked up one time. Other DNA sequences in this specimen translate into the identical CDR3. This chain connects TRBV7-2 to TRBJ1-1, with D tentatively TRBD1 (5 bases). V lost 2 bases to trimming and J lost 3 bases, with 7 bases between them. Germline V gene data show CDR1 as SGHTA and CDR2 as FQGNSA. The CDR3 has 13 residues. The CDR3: CASSLQGDTEAFF. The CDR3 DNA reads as TGTGCCAGCAGCTTACAAGGGGACACTGAAGCTTTCTTT.

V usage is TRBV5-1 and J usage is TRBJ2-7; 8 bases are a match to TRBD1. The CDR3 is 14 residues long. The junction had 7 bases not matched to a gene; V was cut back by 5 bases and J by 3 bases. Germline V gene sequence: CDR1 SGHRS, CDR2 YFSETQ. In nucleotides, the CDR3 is TGCGCCAGCAGACCTGGGACAGGAAACTACGAGCAGTACTTC. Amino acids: CASRPGTGNYEQYF.

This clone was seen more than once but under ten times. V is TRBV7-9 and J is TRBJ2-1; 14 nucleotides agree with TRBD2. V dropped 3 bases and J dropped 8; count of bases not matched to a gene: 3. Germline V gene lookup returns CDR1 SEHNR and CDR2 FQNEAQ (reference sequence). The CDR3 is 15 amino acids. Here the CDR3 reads CASSLGTSGSDEQFF. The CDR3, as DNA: TGTGCCAGCAGCTTGGGGACTAGCGGGAGCGATGAGCAGTTCTTC.

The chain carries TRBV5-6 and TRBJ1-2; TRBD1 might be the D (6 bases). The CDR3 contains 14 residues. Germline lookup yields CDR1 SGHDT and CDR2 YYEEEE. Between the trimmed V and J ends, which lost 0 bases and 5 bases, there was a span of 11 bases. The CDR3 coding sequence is TGTGCCAGCAGCTTGGCAGGGGTATCTTATGGCTACACCTTC. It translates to CASSLAGVSYGYTF. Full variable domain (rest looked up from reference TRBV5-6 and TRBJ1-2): DAGVTQSPTHLIKTRGQQVTLRCSPKSGHDTVSWYQQALGQGPQFIFQYYEEEERQRGNFPDRFSGHQFPNYSSELNVNALLLGDSALYLCASSLAGVSYGYTFGSGTRLTVV.